This entry is about one T cell receptor (beta chain). The data were obtained in a study of control samples from healthy donors and cancer patients. TCRdb's copy holds only in-frame clones and misses some; the assay was immunoSEQ multiplex PCR. The profile shows some 160,000 clones, roughly 94% of them singletons. Per the germline V gene, CDR1 is SNHLY and CDR2 is FYNNEI. The ends lost 8 bases at V and 2 bases at J; junction bases unmatched: 5. The CDR3 has 13 amino acids. The source is a woman aged 40 to 55 in good health. The sequencing input was blood. The chain has TRBV2 and TRBJ1-2, with TRBD1 identical over 7 bases. The CDR3 DNA reads as TGTGCCAGCGGGGGGACAGCCAACTATGGCTACACCTTC. This encodes CASGGTANYGYTF.